This TCR beta chain was profiled in a study of neurological immune-mediated disorders. Background on the study: Among around 34 multiple sclerosis patients, around 31 were relapsing-remitting and 3 were secondary progressive.

At least ten counts were recorded for this clonotype. Preparation of the unsorted libraries drew on 2 million PBMCs stored at -80 C. The method for making cDNA was 5'RACE, and it used 10-nucleotide random UMIs. TCRdb processed the 5' RACE reads anew with MiXCR; each CDR3 protein has one entry. The sample gives 65,000 to 70,000 distinct CDR3 sequences, 3.5% to 5% of which show up once; just over 2.5% is in the top ten. This CDR3 comprises 13 residues. V lost 8 bases and J 6 bases, leaving 16 bases between the germline ends. V usage is TRBV12-3 or TRBV12-4 and J usage is TRBJ1-2; a weak D match, TRBD1 (5 bases). Material: PBMCs. This TCR came from a man aged 45-65 years with multiple sclerosis. In DNA, the CDR3 is TGTGCCAGCTCATGGGGGGGGGAGAATGGCTACACCTTC. Protein: CASSWGGENGYTF.